This T cell receptor beta chain was retrieved from a study of technical replicates of blood from a handful of donors. TCRdb's table, derived via immunoSEQ multiplex PCR, lists solely in-frame clones and lacks some. The table includes 12,000 or so clones, 65% to 85% detected once. The sample holds a few counts of this clone. One end of the junction fails to match germline, which may point to a read error. This CDR3 is 15 amino acids long. Germline V gene sequence: CDR1 SGHNT, CDR2 YYREEE (reference sequence). The chain joins TRBV5-4 to TRBJ1-3; D perhaps matches TRBD1 (6 bases). This receptor was taken from a human donor in good health. Sequencing used PBMCs. The CDR3 loop is CASSLATGQGNTIYF. The CDR3 DNA reads TGTGCCAGCAGTTTGGCCACAGGGCAGGGAAACACCATATATTTT.